Presented here are 30 T cell receptor beta chains from one specimen sequenced in a study of cytotoxic CD8 clonotypes in ibrutinib-treated CLL. TCRdb's copy holds only in-frame clones and misses some; the assay was immunoSEQ multiplex PCR. This sample has some 150,000 clones, with 70% to 80% found just once. Here the sequenced sample was PBMCs, taken after 12 months of ibrutinib treatment. The source is a human donor with chronic lymphocytic leukemia.

This chain joins TRBV2 and TRBJ2-3, with D possibly being TRBD2 (6 bases). The germline V gene has CDR1 SNHLY and CDR2 FYNNEI. This CDR3 is 15 amino acids long. V lost 5 bases, J lost 3 bases, and 15 bases lay in between. The CDR3 bases are TGTGCCAGCAGTATCGGTTGGGGAGGTACAGATACGCAGTATTTT. Protein: CASSIGWGGTDTQYF. The entire variable domain, with the rest obtained from reference TRBV2 and TRBJ2-3, is as follows: EPEVTQTPSHQVTQMGQEVILRCVPISNHLYFYWYRQILGQKVEFLVSFYNNEISEKSEIFDDQFSVERPDGSNFTLKIRSTKLEDSAMYFCASSIGWGGTDTQYFGPGTRLTVL.

DNA for the CDR3: TGCGCCAGCAGTCAATTCGGATCCTACTTCAATGAGCAGTTCTTC. It is translated as CASSQFGSYFNEQFF. The genes are TRBV23-1 and TRBJ2-1; D is uncertain. TRBV23-1 is an ORF, and what it does is uncertain. Trimming removed 1 base from V and 6 bases from J, with 13 bases in between. CDR3 length: 15 amino acids.

The rearrangement joins TRBV4-3 to TRBJ1-2; tentative D call: TRBD1 (5 bases). The CDR3 is 15 residues long. V dropped 1 base and J dropped 2 bases, with 11 bases sitting between them. CDR1 and CDR2 (germline): LGHNA, YSLEER. DNA of the CDR3: TGCGCCAGCAGCCAAGGTACGACAGACAACTATGGCTACACCTTC. Protein product: CASSQGTTDNYGYTF.

The chain combines TRBV15 with TRBJ2-7; the D is unclear. CDR3 length equals 14 residues. Germline CDR1 reads LNHNV; CDR2 reads YYDKDF (reference sequence). Trimming took 0 bases from V and 5 from J, leaving 11 bases between them. CDR3 sequence (DNA): TGTGCCACCAGCAGAGATCTTGGTGGCCACGAGCAGTACTTC. Translation gives CATSRDLGGHEQYF.

V and J are TRBV7-2 and TRBJ2-7; perhaps D is TRBD1 or TRBD2 (5 bases each). Trimming pared 4 bases from V and 2 bases from J, leaving 15 bases between. Germline V CDR1 and CDR2: SGHTA, FQGNSA. This CDR3 has 15 residues. The DNA of the CDR3 is TGTGCCAGCAGCTCCCTCCCGGGGCTTCCCTACGAGCAGTACTTC. Its translation: CASSSLPGLPYEQYF.

J is TRBJ2-3 and V is TRBV7-6; 10 positions agree with TRBD2. The germline V gene encodes CDR1 SGHVS and CDR2 FNYEAQ. This CDR3 comprises 16 residues. Trimming at V came to 5 bases and at J to 4 bases, leaving 9 bases not matched to a gene. Written as DNA, the CDR3 is TGTGCCAGCAGCAAACTAGCGGGATACGAGGCAGATACGCAGTATTTT. It specifies CASSKLAGYEADTQYF.

The chain links TRBV6-5 to TRBJ2-7; perhaps TRBD2 as D (6 bases). The V gene's germline CDR1 is MNHEY and CDR2 SVGAGI. Trimming removed 4 bases from V and 5 bases from J, with 15 bases in between. The CDR3 extends over 14 amino acids. CDR3 nucleotide sequence: TGTGCCAGCAGTTTGACTAGAAAGTTTGACGAGCAGTACTTC. Encoded protein: CASSLTRKFDEQYF.

The chain carries TRBV6-1 and TRBJ1-5; maybe TRBD1 (5 bases). This CDR3 is built from 17 residues. Trimming left V 2 bases short and J 6 bases short, with 20 bases between. From germline, CDR1 is MNHNS and CDR2 SASEGT. The CDR3 region is CASSEITPGSRSQPQHF. CDR3 nucleotides: TGTGCCAGCAGTGAAATCACCCCAGGGAGCCGAAGTCAGCCCCAGCATTTT.

V usage is TRBV15 and J usage is TRBJ1-6; possibly TRBD1 for D (6 bases). CDR1 is LNHNV and CDR2 is YYDKDF in the germline V gene (reference sequence). V lost 1 base and J lost 7, with 14 bases in between. This CDR3 is built from 16 residues. CDR3 sequence reads: CATSRASGGANSPLHF. CDR3 coding DNA: TGTGCCACCAGCAGAGCGTCGGGGGGCGCCAATTCACCCCTCCACTTT.

The CDR3 nucleotides are TGTGCCAGCAGCTCAGGGGACAGAGCCTACGAGCAGTACTTC. This sequence encodes CASSSGDRAYEQYF. The chain recombines TRBV7-6 with TRBJ2-7; 7 bases line up with TRBD1. The CDR3 loop spans 14 amino acids. V was clipped by 4 bases and J by 2 bases; unmatched bases: 5. CDR1 and CDR2 from the germline V gene are SGHVS and FNYEAQ.

In its sample, this clone was seen a few times. The V call is TRBV2, the J call TRBJ1-1; D is uncertain. This CDR3 is built from 16 residues. Germline V gene lookup returns CDR1 SNHLY and CDR2 FYNNEI. With 4 bases removed from V and 1 base from J, the gap between germline ends came to 16 bases. CDR3: CASSVWTDNGNTEAFF. The CDR3 DNA is TGTGCCAGCAGTGTTTGGACCGACAACGGGAACACTGAAGCTTTCTTT.

This chain joins TRBV5-1 and TRBJ2-7, with D possibly being TRBD1 (6 bases). Germline CDR1 and CDR2: SGHRS and YFSETQ. CDR3 length equals 15 residues. Trimming stripped 5 bases from V and 0 bases from J, with 15 bases between. The chain's CDR3 is CASRLTQGPSYEQYF. The CDR3, as DNA: TGCGCCAGCAGACTGACACAGGGCCCCTCCTACGAGCAGTACTTC. The full variable domain, rest sourced from reference TRBV5-1 and TRBJ2-7, is KAGVTQTPRYLIKTRGQQVTLSCSPISGHRSVSWYQQTPGQGLQFLFEYFSETQRNKGNFPGRFSGRQFSNSRSEMNVSTLELGDSALYLCASRLTQGPSYEQYFGPGTRLTVT.

The CDR3 nucleotides are TGTGCCTGGAGTGACGTTAGTTTCCGGGAGCTGTTTTTT. This translates into CAWSDVSFRELFF. This chain links TRBV30 with TRBJ2-2; D remains ambiguous. Per the germline V gene, CDR1 is GTSNPN and CDR2 is SVGIG (reference sequence). This CDR3 is 13 amino acids long. Trimming took off 1 base at V and 9 bases at J, with 12 bases between the two ends.

The rearrangement joins TRBV19 to TRBJ2-7; TRBD2 aligns across 7 bases. V lost 5 bases, J lost 5 bases, and 9 bases stayed unmatched. The CDR3 is 14 amino acids. Germline lookup yields CDR1 LNHDA and CDR2 SQIVND (reference sequence). CDR3 in amino acids: CASSLGLQSDEQYF. The CDR3 nucleotides are TGTGCCAGTAGTCTGGGACTACAGTCGGACGAGCAGTACTTC.

The rearrangement links TRBV6-1 to TRBJ2-1; 10 bases agree with TRBD2. Per the germline V gene, CDR1 is MNHNS and CDR2 is SASEGT. Trimming removed 9 bases from V and 5 bases from J; junction bases left unmatched: 7. The CDR3 is 14 amino acids. CDR3 region: CASEGLAPNNEQFF. CDR3 in DNA: TGTGCCAGTGAGGGACTAGCGCCGAACAATGAGCAGTTCTTC.

The chain carries TRBV15 and TRBJ1-2; possibly TRBD1 for D (5 bases). There are 13 residues in the CDR3. V was pared by 4 bases and J by 3 bases, with 9 bases between. Germline lookup yields CDR1 LNHNV and CDR2 YYDKDF (reference sequence). This chain's CDR3 is CATSKDTDYGYTF. For the CDR3, the DNA is TGTGCCACCAGCAAGGACACCGACTATGGCTACACCTTC.

The V gene is TRBV28, the J gene TRBJ2-3, with no clear D. The germline CDR1 and CDR2 sequences are MDHEN and SYDVKM. Deletions cut 5 bases from V and 0 bases from J, with 15 bases between. The CDR3 has 16 residues. The CDR3 sequence is CASSLTVAASTDTQYF. For the CDR3, the DNA is TGTGCCAGCAGTCTAACCGTAGCAGCTAGCACAGATACGCAGTATTTT.

The rearrangement uses TRBV30 and TRBJ2-5; D gene uncertain. The V end lost 5 bases, the J end lost 4 bases, and 8 bases lay between the germline ends. Germline-derived CDR1 and CDR2 are GTSNPN and SVGIG (reference sequence). The CDR3 has 11 residues. The CDR3 DNA reads as TGTGCCTGGGAGATAAGAGAGACCCAGTACTTC. Translation: CAWEIRETQYF.

The chain carries TRBV5-5 and TRBJ1-3; the match to TRBD1 covers 10 bases. Germline assignment: CDR1 SGHKS and CDR2 YYEKEE (reference sequence). The CDR3 length is 18 residues. V shed 1 base and J 1 base; nucleotides not matched to a gene: 8. This CDR3 is CASSLMAGTGVSGNTIYF. DNA for the CDR3: TGTGCCAGCAGCTTGATGGCCGGGACAGGGGTATCTGGAAACACCATATATTTT. Variable domain in full (rest from reference TRBV5-5 and TRBJ1-3): DAGVTQSPTHLIKTRGQQVTLRCSPISGHKSVSWYQQVLGQGPQFIFQYYEKEERGRGNFPDRFSARQFPNYSSELNVNALLLGDSALYLCASSLMAGTGVSGNTIYFGEGSWLTVV.

V usage is TRBV7-2 and J usage is TRBJ2-3; D call uncertain. V lost 5 bases and J lost 8, with 17 bases in between. There are 14 residues in the CDR3. CDR1 and CDR2 (germline): SGHTA, FQGNSA. CDR3 sequence reads: CASSPDRLSPTQYF. CDR3 in DNA: TGTGCCAGCAGCCCCGACCGACTCTCCCCTACGCAGTATTTT.

This chain links TRBV27 with TRBJ2-7, with a tentative D call TRBD1 (6 bases). CDR1 is MNHEY and CDR2 is SMNVEV in the germline V gene (reference sequence). The CDR3 length is 14 residues. Trimming left V 5 bases short and J 2 bases short, with 13 bases between. CDR3 DNA sequence: TGTGCCAGCAGTCGGAGGACAGCTACCTACGAGCAGTACTTC. This sequence encodes CASSRRTATYEQYF.

The chain employs TRBV7-2 and TRBJ2-5; D is perhaps TRBD2 (7 bases). CDR3 length: 15 amino acids. Germline-derived CDR1 and CDR2 are SGHTA and FQGNSA. Trimming removed 1 base at V and 7 bases at J, with 16 bases between. CDR3 loop: CASSLVDRPGGTQYF. The CDR3 DNA follows: TGTGCCAGCAGCTTAGTAGACAGGCCGGGGGGGACCCAGTACTTC.

The CDR3 nucleotides read TGTGCCAGCAGCGTAGGGGGGACATCGAACTATGGCTACACCTTC. It translates to CASSVGGTSNYGYTF. V usage is TRBV9 and J usage is TRBJ1-2; tentatively, D is TRBD1 (6 bases). Trimming shortened V by 0 bases and J by 2 bases, and 11 bases separated the two germline ends. This CDR3 has 15 residues. The germline V gene has CDR1 SGDLS and CDR2 YYNGEE.

The chain couples TRBV5-6 to TRBJ2-5; no firm D call. The CDR3 spans 15 residues. Trimming left V 4 bases short and J 5 bases short, with 18 bases between. CDR1 SGHDT and CDR2 YYEEEE come from the germline V gene. The chain's CDR3 is CASSPTSSFSETQYF. The CDR3 coding sequence is TGTGCCAGCAGCCCCACTTCCTCCTTTTCTGAGACCCAGTACTTC. Based on the CDR3 plus reference TRBV5-6 and TRBJ2-5, the full variable domain is DAGVTQSPTHLIKTRGQQVTLRCSPKSGHDTVSWYQQALGQGPQFIFQYYEEEERQRGNFPDRFSGHQFPNYSSELNVNALLLGDSALYLCASSPTSSFSETQYFGPGTRLLVL.

The gene calls are TRBV12-5 and TRBJ2-1, with D possibly matching TRBD1 (5 bases). This CDR3 contains 16 residues. Germline V CDR1 and CDR2: LGHNT, FRNRAP. The V end lost 6 bases, the J end lost 4 bases, and 19 bases lay between the germline ends. CDR3 sequence (DNA): TGTGCTAGTGGCCCCGTCCCGACAGAAACATACAATGAGCAGTTCTTC. Its translation is CASGPVPTETYNEQFF.

The chain recombines TRBV5-1 with TRBJ2-1; TRBD1 matches 12 bases. This CDR3 spans 14 amino acids. V dropped 4 bases and J dropped 9; count of bases not matched to a gene: 5. Germline V gene lookup returns CDR1 SGHRS and CDR2 YFSETQ. CDR3 bases: TGCGCCAGCAGCATAGGGACAGGGGGCTTTGAGCAGTTCTTC. Translating gives CASSIGTGGFEQFF.

V and J are TRBV10-3 and TRBJ2-3, with 8 bases that match TRBD1. CDR1 and CDR2 (germline): ENHRY, SYGVKD. CDR3 length: 15 amino acids. Unmatched junction bases numbered 1, after V lost 2 bases and J lost 0 bases. The CDR3: CAISEGQGSTDTQYF. The CDR3 bases are TGTGCCATCAGTGAGGGACAGGGCAGCACAGATACGCAGTATTTT.

The chain recombines TRBV7-6 with TRBJ2-7; TRBD2 matches 11 bases. Unmatched junction bases numbered 3, after V lost 2 bases and J lost 0 bases. Germline V gives CDR1 SGHVS, CDR2 FNYEAQ. This CDR3 has 16 amino acids. The CDR3 DNA is TGTGCCAGCAGCTTACCCGGGACTAGCGGCTCCTACGAGCAGTACTTC. It translates to CASSLPGTSGSYEQYF.

The chain carries TRBV27 and TRBJ2-7; a weak D match, TRBD1 (5 bases). This CDR3 is 14 amino acids long. Germline CDR1 is MNHEY and CDR2 is SMNVEV (reference sequence). Trimming pared 3 bases from V and 2 bases from J, leaving 11 bases between. CDR3 nucleotides: TGTGCCAGCAGTTTCTCGTGGGGCCCCTACGAGCAGTACTTC. Translated, it gives CASSFSWGPYEQYF.

The chain uses TRBV7-2 and TRBJ2-3; 12 bases fit TRBD2. CDR1 is SGHTA, CDR2 FQGNSA, per germline. This CDR3 contains 19 residues. The ends lost 2 bases at V and 1 base at J; junction bases unmatched: 10. DNA for the CDR3: TGTGCCAGCAGCTTACCTAGCGGGAGGGCCACGGTAGGCACAGATACGCAGTATTTT. Amino acids: CASSLPSGRATVGTDTQYF.